The following is a T cell receptor beta chain sequence with its context. Its antigen is unknown. This sample was included in a study of cytomegalovirus exposure and HLA in healthy donors. Both 60 Vbeta primers and 13 Jbeta primers went into the PCR. Methods used by the authors: Counted up in a later analysis, unique TCR beta chains came to about 80 million, with around 12 million shared. Only in-frame clones appear in the TCRdb table, and some are missing; sequencing was by immunoSEQ multiplex PCR. From that table come the V and J calls and clone size; the DNA was used to work out D and trimming. The sample shows around 150,000 clones, roughly 71% of them seen only once. General study points: A later analysis reportedly found fewer N-insertions in an Asian-associated ancestry cluster than the approximately 660-donor mean. Across donors, most TCRs were seen rarely, yet some public ones were widespread. A likely sequencing artifact accounted for one observed cluster of highly shared sequence variants.

Germline V gene lookup returns CDR1 MNHNS and CDR2 SASEGT. V dropped 4 bases and J dropped 0; count of bases not matched to a gene: 12. This CDR3 comprises 19 residues. The receptor comes from a woman aged 50 to 65 in good health and CMV-seropositive. The V gene is TRBV6-1, the J gene TRBJ2-6; 7 bases fit TRBD1. Sequencing was done on a sample of PBMCs. Here the CDR3 DNA reads TGTGCCAGCAGTGGGTCCCGGGACAGAGTGAACTCTGGGGCCAACGTCCTGACTTTC. It translates to CASSGSRDRVNSGANVLTF.